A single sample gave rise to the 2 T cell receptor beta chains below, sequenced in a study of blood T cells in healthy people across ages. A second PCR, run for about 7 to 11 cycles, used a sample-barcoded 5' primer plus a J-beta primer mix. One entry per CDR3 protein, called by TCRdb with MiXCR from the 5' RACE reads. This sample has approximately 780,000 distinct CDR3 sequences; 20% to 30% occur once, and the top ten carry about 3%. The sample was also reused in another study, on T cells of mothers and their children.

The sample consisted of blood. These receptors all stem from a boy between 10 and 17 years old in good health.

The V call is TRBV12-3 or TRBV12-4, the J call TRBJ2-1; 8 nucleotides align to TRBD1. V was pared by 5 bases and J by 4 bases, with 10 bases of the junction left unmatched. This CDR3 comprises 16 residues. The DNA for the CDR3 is TGTGCCAGCAGTGCAAGAGACAGGGGACTTTACAATGAGCAGTTCTTC. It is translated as CASSARDRGLYNEQFF.

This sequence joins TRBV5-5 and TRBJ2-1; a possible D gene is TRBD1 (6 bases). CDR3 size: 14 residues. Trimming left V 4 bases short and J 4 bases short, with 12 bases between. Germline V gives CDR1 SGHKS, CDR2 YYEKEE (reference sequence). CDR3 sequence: CASSRRDTYNEQFF. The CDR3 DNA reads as TGTGCCAGCAGCAGAAGGGACACTTACAATGAGCAGTTCTTC.